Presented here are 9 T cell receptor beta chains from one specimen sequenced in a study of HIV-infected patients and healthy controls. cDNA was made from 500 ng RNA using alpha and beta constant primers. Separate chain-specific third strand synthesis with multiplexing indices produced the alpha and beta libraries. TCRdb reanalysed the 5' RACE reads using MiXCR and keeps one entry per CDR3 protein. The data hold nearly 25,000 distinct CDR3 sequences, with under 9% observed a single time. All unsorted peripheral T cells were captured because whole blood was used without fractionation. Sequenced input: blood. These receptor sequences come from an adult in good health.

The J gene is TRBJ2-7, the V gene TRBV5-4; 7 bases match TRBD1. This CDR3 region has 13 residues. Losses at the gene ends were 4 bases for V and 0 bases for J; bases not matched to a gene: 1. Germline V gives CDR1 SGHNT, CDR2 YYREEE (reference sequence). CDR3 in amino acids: CASSGDSSYEQYF. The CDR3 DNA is TGTGCCAGCAGCGGGGACAGCTCCTACGAGCAGTACTTC.

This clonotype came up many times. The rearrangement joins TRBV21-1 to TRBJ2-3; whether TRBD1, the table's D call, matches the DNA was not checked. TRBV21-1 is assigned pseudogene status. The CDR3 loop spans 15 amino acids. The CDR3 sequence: CASSKVWGRSDTQYF. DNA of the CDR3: TGTGCCAGCAGCAAAGTTTGGGGACGATCAGATACGCAGTATTTT.

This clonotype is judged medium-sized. CDR3 DNA sequence: TGTGCCATCAGTGAGTCGGCTAGCGGCACTGGGGACGAGCAGTACTTC. This codes for CAISESASGTGDEQYF. The J gene is TRBJ2-7, the V gene TRBV10-3; 7 nucleotides align to TRBD2. This CDR3 contains 16 residues. Germline CDR1 is ENHRY and CDR2 is SYGVKD. The V and J ends lost 0 bases and 5 bases, in that order; junction bases with no gene match: 10.

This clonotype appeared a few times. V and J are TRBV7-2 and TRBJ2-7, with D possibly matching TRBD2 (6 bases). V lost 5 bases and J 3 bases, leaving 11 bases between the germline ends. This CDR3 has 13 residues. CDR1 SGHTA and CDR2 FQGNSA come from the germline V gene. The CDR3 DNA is TGTGCCAGCAGCCACGGGACTGGCTACGAGCAGTACTTC. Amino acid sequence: CASSHGTGYEQYF. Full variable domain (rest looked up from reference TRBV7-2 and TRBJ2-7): GAGVSQSPSNKVTEKGKDVELRCDPISGHTALYWYRQSLGQGLEFLIYFQGNSAPDKSGLPSDRFSAERTGGSVSTLTIQRTQQEDSAVYLCASSHGTGYEQYFGPGTRLTVT.

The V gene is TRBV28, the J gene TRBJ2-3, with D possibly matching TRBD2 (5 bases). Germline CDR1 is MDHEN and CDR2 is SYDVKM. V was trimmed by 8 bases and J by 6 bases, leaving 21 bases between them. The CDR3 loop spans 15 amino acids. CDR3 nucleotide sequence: TGTGCCAGCCCCCCGCCGCGGGCGCTTTGGGATACGCAGTATTTT. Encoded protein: CASPPPRALWDTQYF.

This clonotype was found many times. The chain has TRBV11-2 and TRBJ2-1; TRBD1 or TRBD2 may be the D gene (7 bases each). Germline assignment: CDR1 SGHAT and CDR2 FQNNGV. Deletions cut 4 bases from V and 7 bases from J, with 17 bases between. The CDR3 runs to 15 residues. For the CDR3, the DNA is TGTGCCAGCAGCTCCCGCAGCGGGACAGTGAATGAGCAGTTCTTC. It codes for CASSSRSGTVNEQFF.

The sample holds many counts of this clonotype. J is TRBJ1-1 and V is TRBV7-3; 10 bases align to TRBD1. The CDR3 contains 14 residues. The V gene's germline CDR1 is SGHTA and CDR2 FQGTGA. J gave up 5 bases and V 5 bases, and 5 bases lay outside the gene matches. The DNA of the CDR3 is TGTGCCAGCAGCAGGGGGGACAGGGGTACTGAAGCTTTCTTT. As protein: CASSRGDRGTEAFF. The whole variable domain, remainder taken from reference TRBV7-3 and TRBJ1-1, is GAGVSQTPSNKVTEKGKYVELRCDPISGHTALYWYRQSLGQGPEFLIYFQGTGAADDSGLPNDRFFAVRPEGSVSTLKIQRTERGDSAVYLCASSRGDRGTEAFFGQGTRLTVV.

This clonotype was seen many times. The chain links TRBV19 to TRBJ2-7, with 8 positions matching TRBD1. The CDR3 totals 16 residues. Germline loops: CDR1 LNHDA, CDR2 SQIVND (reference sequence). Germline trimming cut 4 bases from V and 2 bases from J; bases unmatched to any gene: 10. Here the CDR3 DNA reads TGTGCCAGTAGTACGCCACCGGGACAGGCAACCTACGAGCAGTACTTC. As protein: CASSTPPGQATYEQYF.

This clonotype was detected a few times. The CDR3 DNA sequence: TGCGCCAGCAGCTATGACAGGGGGTACGAGCAGTACTTC. Encoded protein: CASSYDRGYEQYF. The chain links TRBV5-1 to TRBJ2-7, with 9 bases that match TRBD1. The V and J ends lost 3 bases and 4 bases, in that order; junction bases with no gene match: 2. The germline V gene has CDR1 SGHRS and CDR2 YFSETQ. There are 13 residues in the CDR3.